This TCR beta chain stems from a study of spatial heterogeneity in lung cancer. Study information: Sequenced follow-up PBMC samples came a median of approximately 2 years after resection, where available.

This clonotype was found many times. Indicated time point: blood at routine non-recurrence follow-up after resection. Whole RNA, isolated from tumor, nontumor lung or frozen PBMC, was sequenced without prior sorting. TCRdb itself ran the 5' RACE reads through MiXCR, one entry per CDR3 protein. The sample has 25,000 or so distinct CDR3 sequences; less than 6.5% are singletons. V was clipped by 4 bases and J by 6 bases; unmatched bases: 11. Germline V lookup: CDR1 MNHNS, CDR2 SASEGT. The CDR3 consists of 15 residues. This clonotype originated in a female donor with early-stage non-small cell lung cancer. Specimen: PBMCs, collected at follow-up. V is TRBV6-1 and J is TRBJ2-7; 8 bases are a match to TRBD2. The CDR3 nucleotides are TGTGCCAGCAGTGCCCGTACTAGCGGTGGATCCGAGCAGTACTTC. Encoded protein: CASSARTSGGSEQYF.